This T cell receptor beta chain was observed in a study of shared clonotypes between healthy human individuals. At the level of the study: CD4 naive and CD4 memory each took three plates per donor, while CD8 naive took two and CD8 memory one. Study observations and caveats: The study drew on few donors, limiting represented genetic and exposure-history diversity.

CD45RO negativity and positive selection for CCR7 defined naive CD8 cells, a population that excluded terminally differentiated effector memory CD45RA+ cells. Caucasian adults living in Nashville, Tennessee, provided all samples. To note about this clone: The antigen is undetermined.

Germline lookup yields CDR1 MGHDK and CDR2 SYGVNS. Losses at the gene ends were 5 bases for V and 2 bases for J; bases not matched to a gene: 8. The CDR3 is 15 residues long. Deep-level settings were used for running the assay. Only in-frame clones appear in the TCRdb table, and some are missing; sequencing was by immunoSEQ multiplex PCR. The sample carries some 2,100,000 clones, 85% to 95% recorded once. The material sequenced was naive CD8+ T cells from PBMCs. This chain joins TRBV25-1 and TRBJ2-5, with TRBD2 matching over 7 bases. This receptor was obtained from a man between 18 and 35 years old in good health. Some clones in this sample may be carry-over from other donors' samples. CDR3 bases: TGTGCCAGCAGTCTTGGGAGGGGTGGACAAGAGACCCAGTACTTC. It translates to CASSLGRGGQETQYF.